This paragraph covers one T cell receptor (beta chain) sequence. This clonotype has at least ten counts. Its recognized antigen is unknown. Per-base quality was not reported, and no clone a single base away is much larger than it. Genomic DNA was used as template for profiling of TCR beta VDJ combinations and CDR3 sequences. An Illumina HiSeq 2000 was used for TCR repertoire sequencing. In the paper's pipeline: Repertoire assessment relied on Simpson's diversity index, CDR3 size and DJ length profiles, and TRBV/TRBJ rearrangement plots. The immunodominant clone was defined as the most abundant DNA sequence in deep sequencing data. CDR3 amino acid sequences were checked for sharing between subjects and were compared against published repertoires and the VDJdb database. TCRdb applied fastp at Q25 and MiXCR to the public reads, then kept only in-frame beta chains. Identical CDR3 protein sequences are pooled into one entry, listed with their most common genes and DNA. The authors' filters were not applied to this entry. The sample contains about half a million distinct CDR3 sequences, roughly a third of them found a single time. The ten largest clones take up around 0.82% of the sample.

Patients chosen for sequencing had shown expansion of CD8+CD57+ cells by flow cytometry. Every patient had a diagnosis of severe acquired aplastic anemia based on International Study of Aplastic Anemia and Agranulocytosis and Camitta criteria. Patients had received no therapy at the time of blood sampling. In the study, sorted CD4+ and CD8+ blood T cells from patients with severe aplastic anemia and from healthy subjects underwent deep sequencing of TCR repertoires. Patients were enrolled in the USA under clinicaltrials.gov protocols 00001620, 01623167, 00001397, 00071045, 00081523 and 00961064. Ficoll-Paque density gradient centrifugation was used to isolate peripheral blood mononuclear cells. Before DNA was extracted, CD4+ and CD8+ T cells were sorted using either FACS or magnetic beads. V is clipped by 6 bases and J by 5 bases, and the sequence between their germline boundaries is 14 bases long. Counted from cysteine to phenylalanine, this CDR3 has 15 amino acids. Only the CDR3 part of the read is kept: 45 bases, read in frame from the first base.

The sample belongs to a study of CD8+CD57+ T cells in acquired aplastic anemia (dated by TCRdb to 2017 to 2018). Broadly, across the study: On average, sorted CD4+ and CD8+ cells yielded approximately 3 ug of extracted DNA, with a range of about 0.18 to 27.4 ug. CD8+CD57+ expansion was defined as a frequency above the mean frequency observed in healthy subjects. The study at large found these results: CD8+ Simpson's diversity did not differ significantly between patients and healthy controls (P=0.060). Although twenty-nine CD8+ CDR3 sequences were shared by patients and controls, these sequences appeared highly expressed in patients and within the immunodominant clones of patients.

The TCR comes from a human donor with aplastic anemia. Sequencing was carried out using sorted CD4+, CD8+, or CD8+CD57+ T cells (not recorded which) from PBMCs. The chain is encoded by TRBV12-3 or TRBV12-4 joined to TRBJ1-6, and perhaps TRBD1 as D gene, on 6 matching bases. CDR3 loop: CASSPRTEDNSPLHF. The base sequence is TGTGCCAGCAGCCCTCGGACAGAAGATAATTCACCCCTCCACTTT.